This T cell receptor (beta chain) comes out of a study of blood T cell repertoires in COVID-19 (dated by TCRdb to 2020 to 2021). Some background on the complete study: Samples from collaborators originated in the United States, Italy and Spain and spanned both the acute and convalescent phases of COVID-19. The dataset comprised deeply sampled blood TCRbeta repertoires from subjects exposed to, actively infected with, or recovered from COVID-19. The repertoires were made available in a free public database intended to serve as a resource for research on the immune response to SARS-CoV-2. Samples were obtained from the ongoing ImmuneRACE study (first 160 participants) and from 1,200 or so subjects provided by 6 global collaborators. Sample metadata almost always included a de-identified subject ID, COVID-19 status, age in years and sex. The material from the prospective study consisted of cDNA or gDNA derived from T cells, B-cell-depleted T cells, or PBMCs. Where available, HLA class I and class II types were taken from metadata supplied by the sample provider and were not determined by assay-based typing. General conclusions and limits of the study: How much clinical and demographic metadata was included differed by source and by participant, and the metadata was provided uncurated.

Each collaborating institution followed its own protocols to collect whole blood in K2EDTA tubes. For TCRbeta analysis, collaborators shipped samples in one of three forms: frozen whole blood, isolated PBMCs, or DNA extracted from either of those sample types. A few counts support this clone. Its antigen target is currently unknown. The record has no base qualities; no much larger clone is one base away. TCRbeta CDR3 regions were amplified from genomic DNA by means of the immunoSEQ Assay, a bias-controlled multiplex PCR. In the authors' own workflow: Within the assay, amplification of reference gene primers was used to estimate how many nucleated cells each sample contained. To quantify the absolute abundance of each unique TCRbeta CDR3 rearrangement, sequence reads were collapsed and filtered. Productive Simpson clonality was computed per sample as the square root of Simpson's diversity index over productive rearrangements. Here the immuneACCESS table is served through TCRdb, limited to in-frame sequences with V and J called. Missing clones are a known gap in these copies; in checked studies unresolved V genes cover under half, and the rest lacks a known reason. From that table come the V and J calls and clone size; the DNA was used to work out D and trimming. The sample profile shows around 64,000 clones; around 86% of them were found once. 3.2% of the sample lies in the top ten.

This TCR derives from a man aged 50-60 years with active COVID-19. Source material: peripheral blood.

The CDR3: CASSRGQGPRGELFF. The sequenced DNA: TGCGCCAGCAGCCGAGGACAGGGGCCTCGTGGGGAACTGTTTTTT. The chain uses TRBV5-1 and TRBJ1-4, with 9 central nucleotides matching TRBD1. Via the germline V gene, CDR1 is SGHRS and CDR2 YFSETQ. From cysteine to phenylalanine, the CDR3 is 15 amino acids long. Of the read, only the CDR3 DNA is kept; its 45 bases are in frame from base 1. At the junction V is shortened by 4 bases and J by 12 bases; bases outside the gene matches: 13.